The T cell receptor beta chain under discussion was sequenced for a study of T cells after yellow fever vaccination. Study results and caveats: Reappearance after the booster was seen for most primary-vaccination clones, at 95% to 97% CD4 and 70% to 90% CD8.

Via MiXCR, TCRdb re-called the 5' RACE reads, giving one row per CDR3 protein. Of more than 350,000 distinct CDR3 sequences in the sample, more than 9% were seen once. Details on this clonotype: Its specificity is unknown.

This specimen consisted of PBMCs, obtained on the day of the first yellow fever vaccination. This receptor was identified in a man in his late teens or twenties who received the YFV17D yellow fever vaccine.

CDR3 nucleotides: TGTGCCAGCTCACCACCAGTCCGCACCGGGGAGCTGTTTTTT. Protein product: CASSPPVRTGELFF. The chain carries TRBV18 and TRBJ2-2; D unclear. Looked up from germline, CDR1 is KGHSH and CDR2 is LQKENI. This CDR3 has 14 amino acids. V was trimmed by 0 bases and J by 4 bases, leaving 6 bases between them.